The present entry profiles one T cell receptor beta chain with its context. Its antigen is currently unknown. The germline gene is not matched at one end of the junction; a read error may be the cause. The entry originates in a study of circulating and synovial CD4+ cells in juvenile arthritis. Study-wide points: Traditional Vbeta family usage analysis missed the pathogenic-like versus bulk difference.

Germline assignment: CDR1 SSHAT and CDR2 FNYEAQ (reference sequence). This CDR3 is 13 amino acids long. Some clones are missing from TCRdb's copy, which holds only in-frame ones; the method was immunoSEQ multiplex PCR. This table has under 35,000 clones, roughly 95% appearing once. The sequence derives from a human donor with juvenile idiopathic arthritis. Sequencing was done on a sample of CD4+ T cells from blood. The chain is built from TRBV7-7 and TRBJ2-1; the D is unclear. Here the CDR3 DNA reads TGTGCTAGCAGCTTAGCCAGAAACAATGAGCAGTTCTTC. This sequence encodes CASSLARNNEQFF.